This record covers a single T cell receptor (beta chain). Its antigen remains unknown. The CDR3 sequence is 12 residues long. CDR1 and CDR2 (germline): WSHSY, SAAADI. The ends were cut back, 3 bases at V and 10 bases at J, with 9 bases in the middle. Libraries were prepared by immunoSEQ multiplex PCR; TCRdb keeps only in-frame clonotypes and omits some of them. The profile shows about 130,000 clones, more than 70% of them singletons. The sample comes from a study of T cell responses to AZD1222 COVID-19 vaccine. Study-wide results and limits: Sampled repertoires all dated from after the peak T cell response.

V gene TRBV10-2 combines with J gene TRBJ1-4; perhaps TRBD1 as D (5 bases). The source material was peripheral blood, sampled on day 0 of AZD1222 vaccination. This TCR was sampled from an adult in good health. The CDR3 DNA follows: TGCGCCAGCAGTGAACGGAGGGGAAAACTGTTTTTT. This codes for CASSERRGKLFF.